The 32 T cell receptor beta chains below all came from one sample that was sequenced in a study of T cell responses to AZD1222 COVID-19 vaccine. Clones were read by immunoSEQ multiplex PCR, and TCRdb kept only the in-frame ones, dropping some. The sample lists fewer than 90,000 clones, 80% to 95% occurring once. The sequencing here drew on peripheral blood, taken 28 days after the second AZD1222 dose. The receptors here all came from an adult who received the AZD1222 COVID-19 vaccine.

The rearrangement uses TRBV6-5 and TRBJ1-3; D is uncertain. V was pared by 8 bases and J by 0 bases, with 14 bases between. Germline CDR1 reads MNHEY; CDR2 reads SVGAGI. The CDR3 extends over 15 amino acids. CDR3 nucleotide sequence: TGTGCCAGCGGGCCGTGGGATAGCTCTGGAAACACCATATATTTT. Translating it yields CASGPWDSSGNTIYF.

The CDR3 DNA follows: TGTGCCAGCAGCTTAGGGGACAGGGAATTAACTGGGGCCAACGTCCTGACTTTC. It is translated as CASSLGDRELTGANVLTF. The rearrangement links TRBV11-2 to TRBJ2-6; 9 bases match TRBD1. V lost 1 base, J lost 2 bases, and 6 bases stayed unmatched. The germline CDR1 and CDR2 sequences are SGHAT and FQNNGV. The CDR3 is made up of 18 amino acids.

The chain employs TRBV27 and TRBJ2-1; TRBD1 aligns across 10 bases. Germline V gives CDR1 MNHEY, CDR2 SMNVEV (reference sequence). The CDR3 spans 14 residues. Unmatched junction bases numbered 6, after V lost 7 bases and J lost 6 bases. CDR3 nucleotide sequence: TGTGCCAGCACCCACCGGGACAGGGGCAATGAGCAGTTCTTC. Translated: CASTHRDRGNEQFF.

V usage is TRBV2 and J usage is TRBJ1-5; D ambiguous. This CDR3 spans 14 amino acids. CDR1 and CDR2 from the germline V gene are SNHLY and FYNNEI. V was shortened by 2 bases and J by 5 bases, with 10 bases between the two germline ends. The CDR3 DNA reads as TGTGCCAGCAGTGAATTGCACACTTATCAGCCCCAGCATTTT. It yields the protein CASSELHTYQPQHF.

V usage is TRBV5-1 and J usage is TRBJ1-2, with a tentative D call TRBD1 (5 bases). The length of the CDR3 is 14 residues. V dropped 0 bases and J dropped 4 bases, with 10 bases sitting between them. Germline loops: CDR1 SGHRS, CDR2 YFSETQ. The CDR3: CASSLAGTSYGYTF. The CDR3 bases are TGCGCCAGCAGCTTGGCCGGGACCAGCTATGGCTACACCTTC.

Here the CDR3 reads CASSISGLAASTDTQYF. In DNA form, the CDR3 reads TGTGCCAGCAGCATTTCGGGACTAGCTGCTAGCACAGATACGCAGTATTTT. This chain connects TRBV2 to TRBJ2-3; 9 bases fit TRBD2. This CDR3 is built from 17 residues. The ends lost 6 bases at V and 0 bases at J; junction bases unmatched: 10. Germline CDR1 is SNHLY and CDR2 is FYNNEI.

This chain connects TRBV3-1 (or the pseudogene TRBV3-2) to TRBJ2-2, with D possibly matching TRBD2 (7 bases). The ends were cut back, 7 bases at V and 3 bases at J, with 18 bases in the middle. From germline, CDR1 is LGHDT and CDR2 YNNKEL (reference sequence). The CDR3 runs 16 residues. CDR3 DNA: TGTGCCAGCACCCTAAGAGGGGGGAGGGACACCGGGGAGCTGTTTTTT. It is translated as CASTLRGGRDTGELFF.

V and J are TRBV27 and TRBJ1-5, with a possible D match to TRBD1 (6 bases). V was pared by 6 bases and J by 2 bases, with 11 bases between. Germline lookup yields CDR1 MNHEY and CDR2 SMNVEV (reference sequence). CDR3 length: 14 amino acids. CDR3 coding DNA: TGTGCCAGCAGCCAGGGGTATGGCAATCAGCCCCAGCATTTT. Its translation: CASSQGYGNQPQHF.

This clone appeared a single time. The chain carries TRBV6-2 or TRBV6-3 and TRBJ1-4; the D is unclear. Germline CDR1 reads MNHEY; CDR2 reads SVGEGT. The CDR3 length is 15 residues. V was clipped by 2 bases and J by 0 bases, with 7 bases between them. The chain's CDR3 is CASSYGPATNEKLFF. CDR3 nucleotides: TGTGCCAGCAGTTACGGGCCGGCAACTAATGAAAAACTGTTTTTT.

CDR3: CASRIWGNNYGYTF. The CDR3 DNA sequence: TGTGCCAGCCGGATTTGGGGGAATAACTATGGCTACACCTTC. The chain links TRBV6-5 to TRBJ1-2; tentatively, D is TRBD1 (5 bases). Germline assignment: CDR1 MNHEY and CDR2 SVGAGI. With 8 bases removed from V and 1 base from J, the gap between germline ends came to 14 bases. The CDR3 contains 14 residues.

The genes are TRBV11-2 and TRBJ1-1; 9 bases are shared with TRBD1. V was clipped by 4 bases and J by 0 bases; unmatched bases: 6. Per germline, CDR1 SGHAT and CDR2 FQNNGV. The CDR3 spans 16 residues. CDR3 region: CASSSLTGGMNTEAFF. CDR3 in DNA: TGTGCCAGCAGCTCCTTGACAGGGGGGATGAACACTGAAGCTTTCTTT.

The V and J genes are TRBV7-6 and TRBJ2-3; TRBD2 matches 15 bases. Germline CDR1 and CDR2: SGHVS and FNYEAQ. This CDR3 is built from 17 residues. Trimming took 0 bases from V and 9 from J; bases not matched to a gene: 7. Here the CDR3 reads CASSLAKPGLAGGTQYF. The CDR3 region has the DNA TGTGCCAGCAGCTTAGCAAAACCGGGACTAGCGGGAGGAACGCAGTATTTT.

The chain has TRBV6-5 and TRBJ2-1, with D maybe TRBD2 (6 bases). The CDR3 consists of 14 residues. In germline, CDR1 is MNHEY, CDR2 SVGAGI. Trimming shortened V by 3 bases and J by 7 bases, and 13 bases separated the two germline ends. CDR3 DNA: TGTGCCAGCAGTTATGCGGGGTTGGAGAATGAGCAGTTCTTC. As protein: CASSYAGLENEQFF.

The chain is built from TRBV29-1 and TRBJ2-2, with 12 nucleotides matching TRBD2. Unmatched junction bases numbered 4, after V lost 1 base and J lost 1 base. The CDR3 spans 17 residues. CDR1 is SQVTM, CDR2 ANQGSEA, per germline. The CDR3 sequence: CSVEGLAGGRNTGELFF. DNA of the CDR3: TGCAGCGTTGAAGGGCTAGCGGGGGGGAGGAACACCGGGGAGCTGTTTTTT.

The chain carries TRBV12-3 or TRBV12-4 and TRBJ2-7; D remains ambiguous. With 8 bases removed from V and 1 base from J, the gap between germline ends came to 9 bases. There are 12 residues in the CDR3. The chain's CDR3 is CASRKNSYEQYF. The DNA of the CDR3 is TGTGCCAGCCGCAAGAATTCCTACGAGCAGTACTTC.

This clone appeared a single time. The gene calls are TRBV2 and TRBJ2-2; 8 bases agree with TRBD1. CDR1 is SNHLY, CDR2 FYNNEI, per germline. V lost 5 bases to trimming and J lost 3 bases; unmatched junction nucleotides: 5. There are 15 residues in the CDR3. The CDR3 DNA is TGTGCCAGCAGTCGACAGGGGACCCACACCGGGGAGCTGTTTTTT. The encoded protein is CASSRQGTHTGELFF. Full variable domain (rest looked up from reference TRBV2 and TRBJ2-2): EPEVTQTPSHQVTQMGQEVILRCVPISNHLYFYWYRQILGQKVEFLVSFYNNEISEKSEIFDDQFSVERPDGSNFTLKIRSTKLEDSAMYFCASSRQGTHTGELFFGEGSRLTVL.

The genes are TRBV28 and TRBJ2-3, with D unresolved. CDR1 MDHEN and CDR2 SYDVKM come from the germline V gene. This CDR3 contains 13 residues. Trimming removed 5 bases at V and 0 bases at J, with 6 bases between. The CDR3 DNA reads TGTGCCAGCAGTACCTTTAGCACAGATACGCAGTATTTT. Translating gives CASSTFSTDTQYF.

J is TRBJ1-1 and V is TRBV3-1 (or the pseudogene TRBV3-2), with 7 bases matching TRBD1. V shed 8 bases and J 1 base; nucleotides not matched to a gene: 4. The germline CDR1 and CDR2 sequences are LGHDT and YNNKEL (reference sequence). The CDR3 loop spans 13 amino acids. CDR3 sequence: CASGGQSNTEAFF. DNA of the CDR3: TGTGCCAGCGGGGGACAGTCGAACACTGAAGCTTTCTTT.

This chain links TRBV28 with TRBJ2-7, with D possibly being TRBD2 (6 bases). The CDR3 has 14 residues. With 3 bases removed from V and 2 bases from J, the gap between germline ends came to 11 bases. Germline V gives CDR1 MDHEN, CDR2 SYDVKM. The CDR3 region is CASSFKLAAYEQYF. As DNA, the CDR3 is TGTGCCAGCAGTTTTAAACTAGCCGCCTACGAGCAGTACTTC.

The chain combines TRBV29-1 with TRBJ1-4; D ambiguous. This CDR3 comprises 12 residues. The germline V gene has CDR1 SQVTM and CDR2 ANQGSEA. V shed 3 bases and J shed 4 bases, with 6 bases lying between them. The CDR3 reads CSVESDNEKLFF. The CDR3 DNA reads as TGCAGCGTTGAGTCTGATAATGAAAAACTGTTTTTT. Combining the CDR3 with reference TRBV29-1 and TRBJ1-4 gives the whole variable domain SAVISQKPSRDICQRGTSLTIQCQVDSQVTMMFWYRQQPGQSLTLIATANQGSEATYESGFVIDKFPISRPNLTFSTLTVSNMSPEDSSIYLCSVESDNEKLFFGSGTQLSVL.

The chain is built from TRBV27 and TRBJ1-2; 8 positions match TRBD1. Germline CDR1 and CDR2: MNHEY and SMNVEV (reference sequence). The J segment lost 5 bases and the V segment lost 4 bases, leaving 9 bases of the junction unmatched. The length of the CDR3 is 15 residues. The CDR3 spells CASSSSDRVPYGYTF. DNA of the CDR3: TGTGCCAGCAGTTCCTCGGACAGGGTCCCGTATGGCTACACCTTC.

The chain joins TRBV19 to TRBJ2-1; 11 nucleotides align to TRBD2. The CDR3 spans 17 residues. Germline CDR1 is LNHDA and CDR2 is SQIVND (reference sequence). The junction had 14 bases not matched to a gene; V was cut back by 9 bases and J by 4 bases. This CDR3 reads CASDRGLAAGYYNEQFF. CDR3 DNA sequence: TGTGCCAGCGACCGGGGACTAGCGGCAGGTTATTACAATGAGCAGTTCTTC.

The chain couples TRBV2 to TRBJ1-1; D uncertain. Per the germline V gene, CDR1 is SNHLY and CDR2 is FYNNEI. The CDR3 sequence is 12 residues long. Deletions cut 5 bases from V and 0 bases from J, with 4 bases between. The CDR3 DNA follows: TGTGCCAGCAGTTTGATGAACACTGAAGCTTTCTTT. It encodes CASSLMNTEAFF.

The chain recombines TRBV5-8 with TRBJ2-7, with D perhaps matching TRBD2 (5 bases). Trimming shortened V by 2 bases and J by 10 bases, and 10 bases separated the two germline ends. The CDR3 totals 11 residues. CDR1 is SGHTS, CDR2 YDEGEE, per germline. The CDR3 sequence: CASSFTREQYF. The CDR3 DNA reads TGTGCCAGCAGCTTTACCCGGGAACAGTACTTC.

The V and J genes are TRBV28 and TRBJ1-3, with D uncertain. V was clipped by 5 bases and J by 1 base, with 18 bases between them. CDR3 length: 17 residues. Looked up from germline, CDR1 is MDHEN and CDR2 is SYDVKM. The DNA for the CDR3 is TGTGCCAGCAGTACCTCATTTATCGTGGGATCTGGAAACACCATATATTTT. Amino acids: CASSTSFIVGSGNTIYF.

This chain connects TRBV30 to TRBJ1-4; no firm D call. V was shortened by 8 bases and J by 6 bases, with 7 bases between the two germline ends. CDR1 is GTSNPN, CDR2 SVGIG, per germline (reference sequence). This CDR3 is 10 amino acids long. The CDR3 coding sequence is TGTGCCCGTATGGATGAAAAACTGTTTTTT. This codes for CARMDEKLFF.

The rearrangement uses TRBV23-1 and TRBJ2-6; D ambiguous. TRBV23-1 is classed as an ORF, of uncertain function. The V and J ends lost 3 bases and 0 bases respectively, with 0 bases between them. The CDR3 is 13 residues long. CDR3 nucleotides: TGCGCCAGCAGTCACTCTGGGGCCAACGTCCTGACTTTC. Translating it yields CASSHSGANVLTF.

V gene TRBV13 combines with J gene TRBJ2-1; TRBD1 matches at 7 bases. From germline, CDR1 is PRHDT and CDR2 FYEKMQ (reference sequence). This CDR3 contains 16 residues. The V and J ends lost 5 bases and 4 bases, in that order; junction bases with no gene match: 11. This CDR3 reads CASSRSGDSEYNEQFF. The CDR3 bases are TGTGCCAGCAGCCGTTCCGGGGACAGCGAGTACAATGAGCAGTTCTTC.

This rearrangement joins TRBV10-2 to TRBJ2-1; unclear D gene. CDR1 and CDR2 from the germline V gene are WSHSY and SAAADI. The CDR3 is 12 residues long. Trimming shortened V by 0 bases and J by 3 bases, and 0 bases separated the two germline ends. CDR3 loop: CASSESYNEQFF. The CDR3 nucleotides are TGCGCCAGCAGTGAGTCCTACAATGAGCAGTTCTTC.

This sequence joins TRBV28 and TRBJ1-2; D not resolved. V was cut by 3 bases and J by 0 bases, with 11 bases left in between. This CDR3 spans 15 amino acids. Germline loops: CDR1 MDHEN, CDR2 SYDVKM. CDR3: CASSFARPANYGYTF. CDR3 nucleotide sequence: TGTGCCAGCAGTTTCGCCAGACCCGCTAACTATGGCTACACCTTC.

The chain is built from TRBV28 and TRBJ1-2; D may be TRBD1 (5 bases). This CDR3 comprises 15 residues. Trimming shortened V by 6 bases and J by 4 bases, and 18 bases separated the two germline ends. Germline CDR1 reads MDHEN; CDR2 reads SYDVKM. The CDR3 DNA follows: TGTGCCAGCAGCCCCTTGGGGGTCCGGGGCTATGGCTACACCTTC. It translates to CASSPLGVRGYGYTF.

The chain employs TRBV28 and TRBJ1-3, with D perhaps TRBD1 (5 bases). This CDR3 has 15 residues. V shed 8 bases and J shed 0 bases, with 14 bases lying between them. Per the germline V gene, CDR1 is MDHEN and CDR2 is SYDVKM. CDR3 residues: CASGPRDRSGNTIYF. The CDR3 nucleotides read TGTGCCAGCGGTCCCAGGGATCGCTCTGGAAACACCATATATTTT.